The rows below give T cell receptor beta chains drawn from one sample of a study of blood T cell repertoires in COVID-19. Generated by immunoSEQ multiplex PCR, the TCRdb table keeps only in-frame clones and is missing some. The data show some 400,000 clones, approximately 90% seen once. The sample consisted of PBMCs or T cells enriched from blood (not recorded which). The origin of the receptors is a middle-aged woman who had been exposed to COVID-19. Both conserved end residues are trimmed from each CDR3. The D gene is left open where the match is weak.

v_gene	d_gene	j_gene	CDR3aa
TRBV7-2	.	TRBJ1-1	ASAERLGGTEAF
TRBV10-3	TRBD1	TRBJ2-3	AISTGTGTGDTQY
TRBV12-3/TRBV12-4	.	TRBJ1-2	ASSLTVGYGYT
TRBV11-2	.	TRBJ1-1	ASSLARALVTEAF
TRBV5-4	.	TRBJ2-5	ASSPGNQETQY
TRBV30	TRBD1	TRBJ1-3	AWSRGTAGNTIY
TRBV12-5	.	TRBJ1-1	ASGRQVVGTEAF
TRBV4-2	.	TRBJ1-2	ASSQGAAGYT
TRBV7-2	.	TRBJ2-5	ASSLKSQVGETQY
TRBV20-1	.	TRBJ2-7	SASLVHEQY
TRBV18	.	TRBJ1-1	ASSPTTDEAF
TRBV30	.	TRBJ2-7	AWSVARGKTYEQY
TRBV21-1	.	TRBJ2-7	ASSKGVLAGGHPTYEQY
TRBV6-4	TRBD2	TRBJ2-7	ASRTDREGGEQY
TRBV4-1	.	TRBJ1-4	ASSQVINEKLF
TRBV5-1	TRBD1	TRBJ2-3	ASSRWGTGGDTQY
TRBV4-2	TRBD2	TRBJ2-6	ASSQRGTSGISGANVLT
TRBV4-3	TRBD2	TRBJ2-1	ASSQEGGLAGDEQF
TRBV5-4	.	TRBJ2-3	ASSFPGRTDTQY
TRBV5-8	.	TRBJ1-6	ASSLAGSSPLH
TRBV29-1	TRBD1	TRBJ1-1	SALPGTGEYYLEAF
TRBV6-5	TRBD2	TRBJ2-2	ASTRGGNTGELF
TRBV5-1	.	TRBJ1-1	ASSLAVDLEAF
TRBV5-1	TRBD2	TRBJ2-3	ASSTGLAGENTQY
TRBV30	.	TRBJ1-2	AWSLLRVGNYGYT
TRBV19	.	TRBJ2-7	ASSRRRGSTSYEQY
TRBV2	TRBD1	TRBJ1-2	ASSAWTGGNYGYT
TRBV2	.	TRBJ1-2	ASSALTTGSYGYT
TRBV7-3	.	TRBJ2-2	ASSLMSSTGELF
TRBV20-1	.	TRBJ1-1	STGRDTEAF
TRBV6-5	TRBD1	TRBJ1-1	ASSYSGQGARTEAF
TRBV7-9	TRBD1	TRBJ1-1	ASSPKRTGIADKTEAF
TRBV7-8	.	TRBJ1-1	ASSLATFSTRHSNTEAF
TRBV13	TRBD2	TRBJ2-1	ASSATLLAAHNNEQF
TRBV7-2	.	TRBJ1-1	ASILGGSNTEAF
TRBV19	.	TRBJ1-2	ASSLGQNYNYGYT
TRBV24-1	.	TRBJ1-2	ATSGWSDGEGYGYT
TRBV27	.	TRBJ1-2	ASSDYGREYGYT
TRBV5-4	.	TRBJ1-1	ATLEVGVPEAF
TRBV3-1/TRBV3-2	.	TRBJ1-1	ASSQPSAGRTEAF
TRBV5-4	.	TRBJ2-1	ASSWDTSYNEQF